The rows below give T cell receptor beta chains drawn from one sample of a study of blood T cell repertoires in COVID-19. Assay: immunoSEQ multiplex PCR; the TCRdb copy retains only in-frame clones and omits some. The sample has 150,000 to 200,000 clones, about 88% seen once. What was sequenced was PBMCs or T cells enriched from blood (not recorded which). Receptor source: a human donor with acute COVID-19. The donor label of this sample is uncertain. Each CDR3 is given with its conserved first and last residue. D genes are given only for firm matches. Rows give clone size only sometimes, using once, few, many, or a class for an expanded clone.

j_call d_call clone_size v_call cdr3_nt cdr3_aa
TRBJ2-3 NA NA TRBV24-1 TGTGCCACCAGTGATGGTCAGGGTTCAGATACGCAGTATTTT CATSDGQGSDTQYF
TRBJ1-6 TRBD1 NA TRBV7-2 TGTGCCAGCAGCTTAGCGCGGACAGGAAATAATTCACCCCTCCACTTT CASSLARTGNNSPLHF
TRBJ1-1 NA NA TRBV29-1 TGCAGCGCCGTAGGGGGGGCGAGAGCTTTCTTT CSAVGGARAFF
TRBJ1-1 NA NA TRBV19 TGTGCCAGTAGCCCCCGAGGGGAAGGGGGCACTGAAGCTTTCTTT CASSPRGEGGTEAFF
TRBJ2-7 NA NA TRBV6-5 TGTGCCAGCAGTTACACGGGGACAAGCTACGAGCAGTACTTC CASSYTGTSYEQYF
TRBJ1-4 TRBD1 NA TRBV3-1/TRBV3-2 TGTGCCAGCAGCCAAGATCCGAGGGGGCACCGCGAAAAACTGTTTTTT CASSQDPRGHREKLFF
TRBJ2-5 NA NA TRBV4-1 TGCGCCAGCAGCCCAGGGCCTTTCACAAAGGTGGGCCAAGAGACCCAGTACTTC CASSPGPFTKVGQETQYF
TRBJ1-3 NA few TRBV30 TGTGCCTGGAGGGGGGCTAAGACAGGCCTATATGGAAACACCATATATTTT CAWRGAKTGLYGNTIYF
TRBJ1-5 TRBD1 NA TRBV18 TGTGCCAGCTCACCTTACTTGGACAGGGCGAATCAGCCCCAGCATTTT CASSPYLDRANQPQHF
TRBJ1-1 NA NA TRBV6-5 TGTGCCAGCAGTTACTCTCACAGGGTGAACACTGAAGCTTTCTTT CASSYSHRVNTEAFF
TRBJ1-1 NA NA TRBV5-1 TGCGCCAGCAGCTTGTCCGCGGGCAGGACTACTGAAGCTTTCTTT CASSLSAGRTTEAFF
TRBJ1-2 NA NA TRBV3-1/TRBV3-2 TGTGCCAGCAGCCAAGATTCACAGCATAACTATGGCTACACCTTC CASSQDSQHNYGYTF
TRBJ1-1 NA once TRBV7-6 TGTGCCAGCAGCCTCCGCCCCCAAGCGGGGGGCCTTGAAGCTTTCTTT CASSLRPQAGGLEAFF
TRBJ1-1 NA NA TRBV7-3 TGTGCCAGCAGCTTAAATACGGGTGGGAACACTGAAGCTTTCTTT CASSLNTGGNTEAFF
TRBJ2-3 TRBD2 NA TRBV10-3 TGTGCCATCAGTGAGTCTGCCCCTGGGACTAGCGGGGGAGCAGATACGCAGTATTTT CAISESAPGTSGGADTQYF
TRBJ2-1 NA NA TRBV19 TGTGCCAGTAGTATGAACTCCCGGCGGATTTACAATGAGCAGTTCTTC CASSMNSRRIYNEQFF
TRBJ2-1 TRBD2 NA TRBV11-2 TGTGCCAGCAGCTTAATAGTACCTGGCGGGGGGGCCCACTATGAGCAGTTCTTC CASSLIVPGGGAHYEQFF
TRBJ2-3 TRBD2 NA TRBV7-2 TGTGCCAGCCGGCGGGACTACACAGATACGCAGTATTTT CASRRDYTDTQYF
TRBJ2-3 TRBD2 NA TRBV9 TGTGCCAGCAGCGTAGTAGCGGGGGATACGCAGTATTTT CASSVVAGDTQYF
TRBJ2-1 TRBD2 NA TRBV19 TGTGCCAGTACCATAGGGACGGGGGGGGCCTACAATGAGCAGTTCTTC CASTIGTGGAYNEQFF
TRBJ2-3 NA NA TRBV12-5 TGTGCTAGTGGTTTGATGGCAGGGTACCCAGATACGCAGTATTTT CASGLMAGYPDTQYF
TRBJ2-1 TRBD1 NA TRBV24-1 TGTGCCACCAGTTGGACCGGGACAGGGGTGGAGAATGAGCAGTTCTTC CATSWTGTGVENEQFF
TRBJ2-2 TRBD2 NA TRBV3-1/TRBV3-2 TGTGCCAGCAGCCAAGAGCGGCTAGCGGGTGGGGAGCTGTTTTTT CASSQERLAGGELFF
TRBJ2-3 TRBD1 NA TRBV2 TGTGCCAGCAGTGAAAGGTCGGGACAGGGCACAGATACGCAGTATTTT CASSERSGQGTDTQYF
TRBJ1-1 NA NA TRBV30 TGTGCCTCCAGAGACCAGGAGGGGGAAGCTTTCTTT CASRDQEGEAFF
TRBJ2-2 TRBD1 NA TRBV18 TGTGCCAGCTCAACCCGACAGGGCGACGCCGGGGAGCTGTTTTTT CASSTRQGDAGELFF
TRBJ2-6 TRBD1 NA TRBV27 TGTGCCAGCAGTTTACGATTCTACAGGGGCGGCGTCGCTGGGGCCAACGTCCTGACTTTC CASSLRFYRGGVAGANVLTF